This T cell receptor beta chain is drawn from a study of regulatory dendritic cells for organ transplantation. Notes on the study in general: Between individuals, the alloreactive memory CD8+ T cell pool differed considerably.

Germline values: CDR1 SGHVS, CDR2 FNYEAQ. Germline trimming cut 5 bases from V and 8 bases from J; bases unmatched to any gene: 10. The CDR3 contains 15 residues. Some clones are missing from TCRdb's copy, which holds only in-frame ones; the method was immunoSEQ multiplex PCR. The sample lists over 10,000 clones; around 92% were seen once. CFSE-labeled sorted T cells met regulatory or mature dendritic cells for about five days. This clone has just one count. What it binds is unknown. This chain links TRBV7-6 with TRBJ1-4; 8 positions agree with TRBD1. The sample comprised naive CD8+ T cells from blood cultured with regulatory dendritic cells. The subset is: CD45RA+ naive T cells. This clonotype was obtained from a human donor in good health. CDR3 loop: CASSPKSRDREKLFF. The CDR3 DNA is TGTGCCAGCAGCCCTAAGTCCCGGGACAGGGAAAAACTGTTTTTT.